This entry lists 29 T cell receptor beta chains sequenced from one sample in a study of blood T cell repertoires in COVID-19. Profiled with immunoSEQ multiplex PCR; TCRdb holds only in-frame clones, not every one. Altogether tens of thousands of clones are present, approximately 91% being singletons, with the ten largest covering 3% to 4%. The sequenced sample consisted of peripheral blood. These receptors all come from a woman in her 70s with acute or convalescent COVID-19.

The chain couples TRBV19 to TRBJ2-2; a weak D match, TRBD1 (5 bases). Trimming cost V 8 bases and J 7 bases, with 14 bases left between them. This CDR3 has 13 residues. Germline lookup yields CDR1 LNHDA and CDR2 SQIVND (reference sequence). The CDR3, as DNA: TGTGCCAGTGGGAAGGGGATGGGCGGGGAGCTGTTTTTT. Translating it yields CASGKGMGGELFF.

The chain couples TRBV28 to TRBJ1-1, with 8 bases matching TRBD1. Germline values: CDR1 MDHEN, CDR2 SYDVKM. The CDR3 is 15 residues long. With 7 bases clipped from V and 4 bases from J, the junction kept 11 bases outside the gene matches. The DNA of the CDR3 is TGTGCCAGCAAAATACAGGGGGTGGTGGGCACTGAAGCTTTCTTT. Translating it yields CASKIQGVVGTEAFF.

The CDR3 loop reads CAGTGLFHYGYTF. The CDR3 DNA reads TGTGCCGGAACGGGACTGTTTCACTATGGCTACACCTTC. The chain is built from TRBV6-5 and TRBJ1-2, with D possibly TRBD1 on 5 matching bases. The ends were cut back, 11 bases at V and 3 bases at J, with 16 bases in the middle. This CDR3 spans 13 amino acids. CDR1 and CDR2 (germline): MNHEY, SVGAGI.

J is TRBJ1-3 and V is TRBV11-2; D is ambiguous. Germline CDR1 is SGHAT and CDR2 is FQNNGV. The CDR3 totals 12 residues. V lost 7 bases, J lost 4 bases, and 8 bases lay in between. The CDR3: CASTLIGNTIYF. CDR3 coding DNA: TGTGCCAGCACCCTAATCGGAAACACCATATATTTT.

This chain uses TRBV3-1 (or the pseudogene TRBV3-2) with TRBJ2-5; D gene unclear. Germline CDR1 reads LGHDT; CDR2 reads YNNKEL (reference sequence). CDR3 length: 13 residues. V gave up 0 bases and J gave up 9 bases, with 11 bases separating them. The CDR3 here is CASSQELLMAQYF. In DNA form, the CDR3 reads TGTGCCAGCAGCCAAGAACTTCTTATGGCCCAGTACTTC.

The rearrangement uses TRBV19 and TRBJ2-1; D not certain. The V and J ends lost 6 bases and 3 bases respectively, with 15 bases between them. Germline assignment: CDR1 LNHDA and CDR2 SQIVND (reference sequence). The CDR3 is 15 residues long. CDR3 residues: CASRGTAGYYNEQFF. The CDR3 DNA reads TGTGCCAGTAGGGGTACGGCCGGGTACTACAATGAGCAGTTCTTC.

In its sample, this clone was seen once. The CDR3 sequence is CASSILTEAFF. The CDR3 coding sequence is TGTGCCAGCAGCATACTTACTGAAGCTTTCTTT. The chain is built from TRBV7-9 and TRBJ1-1; D gene uncertain. CDR3 length: 11 residues. Deletions cut 5 bases from V and 5 bases from J, with 6 bases between. Germline V gene sequence: CDR1 SEHNR, CDR2 FQNEAQ (reference sequence).

The chain carries TRBV5-5 and TRBJ1-6; the match to TRBD1 covers 7 bases. Germline CDR1 is SGHKS and CDR2 is YYEKEE (reference sequence). This CDR3 is 15 amino acids long. Trimming at V came to 2 bases and at J to 6 bases, leaving 5 bases not matched to a gene. The CDR3 spells CASSFAGQFNSPLHF. The CDR3 region has the DNA TGTGCCAGCAGCTTTGCGGGACAGTTTAATTCACCCCTCCACTTT.

The gene calls are TRBV3-1 (or the pseudogene TRBV3-2) and TRBJ1-2; 7 bases map to TRBD1. The CDR3 sequence is 14 residues long. Per the germline V gene, CDR1 is LGHDT and CDR2 is YNNKEL (reference sequence). V lost 8 bases to trimming and J lost 4 bases; unmatched junction nucleotides: 10. The CDR3 bases are TGTGCCAGCGGGGACAGCCAACACCGCTATGGCTACACCTTC. Translating gives CASGDSQHRYGYTF.

V and J are TRBV9 and TRBJ2-3, with 7 nucleotides matching TRBD2. CDR1 is SGDLS, CDR2 YYNGEE, per germline. CDR3 length equals 14 residues. Trimming removed 6 bases from V and 1 base from J; junction bases left unmatched: 5. This CDR3 is CASTAGAGTDTQYF. The CDR3 DNA follows: TGTGCCAGCACGGCGGGAGCCGGCACAGATACGCAGTATTTT.

The chain has TRBV27 and TRBJ2-7, with D possibly TRBD2 on 5 matching bases. Germline loops: CDR1 MNHEY, CDR2 SMNVEV (reference sequence). The V and J ends lost 6 bases and 0 bases respectively, with 12 bases between them. This CDR3 has 14 residues. The CDR3 nucleotides read TGTGCCAGCAGCCTTCGGGAAGCCTCCTACGAGCAGTACTTC. It codes for CASSLREASYEQYF.

The chain is built from TRBV7-6 and TRBJ2-1; 8 bases align to TRBD2. V trimming: 1 base; J trimming: 4 bases; junction bases outside the gene matches: 6. Per germline, CDR1 SGHVS and CDR2 FNYEAQ. This CDR3 is 16 amino acids long. In DNA form, the CDR3 reads TGTGCCAGCAGCTTAGATAGCGGGGTATCTTACAATGAGCAGTTCTTC. It encodes CASSLDSGVSYNEQFF. Using reference TRBV7-6 and TRBJ2-1 for the parts outside the CDR3, the full variable domain is GAGVSQSPRYKVTKRGQDVALRCDPISGHVSLYWYRQALGQGPEFLTYFNYEAQQDKSGLPNDRFSAERPEGSISTLTIQRTEQRDSAMYRCASSLDSGVSYNEQFFGPGTRLTVL.

This clone was seen more than once but under ten times. The V call is TRBV6-5, the J call TRBJ1-1, with D unclear. CDR1 is MNHEY and CDR2 is SVGAGI in the germline V gene. Trimming stripped 7 bases from V and 7 bases from J, with 16 bases between. The CDR3 runs 13 residues. The CDR3 region is CASNWENRIEAFF. CDR3 DNA sequence: TGTGCCAGCAACTGGGAGAACCGAATTGAAGCTTTCTTT.

The V gene is TRBV6-5, the J gene TRBJ1-1, with 8 bases lining up with TRBD1. In germline, CDR1 is MNHEY, CDR2 SVGAGI. Unmatched junction bases numbered 8, after V lost 5 bases and J lost 6 bases. This CDR3 contains 14 residues. The CDR3 loop reads CASSTTSDRAEAFF. CDR3 nucleotides: TGTGCCAGCAGTACCACTTCGGACAGGGCTGAAGCTTTCTTT.

This sequence joins TRBV7-9 and TRBJ1-1; 9 bases match TRBD1. The CDR3 is made up of 15 amino acids. J gave up 8 bases and V 4 bases, and 11 bases lay outside the gene matches. The germline V gene encodes CDR1 SEHNR and CDR2 FQNEAQ (reference sequence). The CDR3 nucleotides read TGTGCCAGCAGCTGGAGGGACAGGGAGGGCATGGAAGCTTTCTTT. Translated, it gives CASSWRDREGMEAFF.

This chain connects TRBV5-1 to TRBJ1-1; no clear D. V lost 5 bases and J lost 0, with 14 bases in between. In germline, CDR1 is SGHRS, CDR2 YFSETQ. This CDR3 has 15 residues. For the CDR3, the DNA is TGCGCCAGCAGTGAGTTCCCCGGGATGAACACTGAAGCTTTCTTT. Its protein product is CASSEFPGMNTEAFF. Full variable domain (outside the CDR3, taken from reference TRBV5-1 and TRBJ1-1): KAGVTQTPRYLIKTRGQQVTLSCSPISGHRSVSWYQQTPGQGLQFLFEYFSETQRNKGNFPGRFSGRQFSNSRSEMNVSTLELGDSALYLCASSEFPGMNTEAFFGQGTRLTVV.

The rearrangement uses TRBV10-3 and TRBJ1-2; possible D gene TRBD1, 5 bases. The CDR3 sequence is 12 residues long. Germline lookup yields CDR1 ENHRY and CDR2 SYGVKD. The V end lost 3 bases, the J end lost 7 bases, and 9 bases lay between the germline ends. The CDR3 loop reads CAISDRVLGYTF. DNA for the CDR3: TGTGCCATCAGTGACAGGGTACTTGGCTACACCTTC.

In the case of this clone: Other DNA sequences from this sample encode an identical CDR3 as well. This rearrangement joins TRBV18 to TRBJ1-1; 7 nucleotides match TRBD1. J gave up 4 bases and V 3 bases, and 2 bases lay outside the gene matches. Germline V CDR1 and CDR2: KGHSH, LQKENI. The CDR3 is 13 residues long. CDR3 sequence reads: CASSPSGGTEAFF. In DNA, the CDR3 is TGTGCCAGCTCACCTTCAGGGGGCACTGAAGCTTTCTTT.

This chain links TRBV6-1 with TRBJ2-1; the D gene is possibly TRBD2 (6 bases). This CDR3 region has 15 residues. V lost 1 base, J lost 7 bases, and 14 bases lay in between. Germline V gives CDR1 MNHNS, CDR2 SASEGT. CDR3 bases: TGTGCCAGCAGTGAAGTTGGGGGGTCGAATAATGAGCAGTTCTTC. This encodes CASSEVGGSNNEQFF.

This chain uses TRBV5-6 with TRBJ2-5; 12 bases line up with TRBD1. Per the germline V gene, CDR1 is SGHDT and CDR2 is YYEEEE. The length of the CDR3 is 15 residues. V lost 4 bases and J lost 5; bases outside the gene matches: 6. DNA of the CDR3: TGTGCCAGCAGCCTGGGACAGGGGGCGCGGGAGACCCAGTACTTC. Translation: CASSLGQGARETQYF.

This chain connects TRBV5-5 to TRBJ2-2; TRBD2 aligns across 11 bases. The length of the CDR3 is 15 residues. Germline assignment: CDR1 SGHKS and CDR2 YYEKEE (reference sequence). Trimming removed 1 base from V and 7 bases from J; junction bases left unmatched: 3. The CDR3 nucleotides read TGTGCCAGCAGCTTGACTAGCGGGAGTGGCGGGGAGCTGTTTTTT. Amino acids: CASSLTSGSGGELFF.

The gene calls are TRBV28 and TRBJ2-5; 12 nucleotides match TRBD1. J lost 7 bases, V lost 3 bases, and 12 bases had no gene match. Germline-derived CDR1 and CDR2 are MDHEN and SYDVKM. This CDR3 contains 17 residues. CDR3: CASSFPPGQGAMRTQYF. In DNA form, the CDR3 reads TGTGCCAGCAGTTTCCCCCCGGGACAGGGGGCGATGCGGACCCAGTACTTC.

This chain joins TRBV2 and TRBJ1-5, with TRBD1 as a possible D gene (6 bases). This CDR3 comprises 17 residues. CDR1 SNHLY and CDR2 FYNNEI come from the germline V gene. V was cut by 4 bases and J by 1 base, with 17 bases left in between. Written as DNA, the CDR3 is TGTGCCAGCAGTGGGGGAGGGGGTAAGCGGAGCAATCAGCCCCAGCATTTT. This codes for CASSGGGGKRSNQPQHF.

The gene calls are TRBV6-6 and TRBJ1-1; tentatively, D is TRBD1 (6 bases). The CDR3 sequence is 18 residues long. Germline loops: CDR1 MNHNY, CDR2 SVGAGI (reference sequence). V dropped 6 bases and J dropped 2 bases, with 25 bases sitting between them. CDR3 sequence: CASSRFEQGWKGNTEAFF. CDR3 in DNA: TGTGCCAGCAGCCGATTTGAACAGGGATGGAAGGGTAACACTGAAGCTTTCTTT.

The chain combines TRBV5-1 with TRBJ2-5, with 12 bases fitting TRBD2. V gave up 4 bases and J gave up 2 bases; unmatched junction bases: 6. CDR1 is SGHRS, CDR2 YFSETQ, per germline. The CDR3 has 16 residues. CDR3 nucleotides: TGCGCCAGCAGCCTACTAGCGGGAGGACAACAAGAGACCCAGTACTTC. Its protein is CASSLLAGGQQETQYF. Together with reference TRBV5-1 and TRBJ2-5, the CDR3 gives the full variable domain: KAGVTQTPRYLIKTRGQQVTLSCSPISGHRSVSWYQQTPGQGLQFLFEYFSETQRNKGNFPGRFSGRQFSNSRSEMNVSTLELGDSALYLCASSLLAGGQQETQYFGPGTRLLVL.

The chain links TRBV28 to TRBJ1-3, with 9 bases matching TRBD1. V was pared by 6 bases and J by 0 bases, with 9 bases of the junction left unmatched. The CDR3 runs to 17 residues. Germline V lookup: CDR1 MDHEN, CDR2 SYDVKM. This CDR3 is CASRPGTGISSGNTIYF. The DNA for the CDR3 is TGTGCCAGCAGACCCGGGACAGGGATTAGCTCTGGAAACACCATATATTTT. The variable domain in full, completed from reference TRBV28 and TRBJ1-3, reads DVKVTQSSRYLVKRTGEKVFLECVQDMDHENMFWYRQDPGLGLRLIYFSYDVKMKEKGDIPEGYSVSREKKERFSLILESASTNQTSMYLCASRPGTGISSGNTIYFGEGSWLTVV.

The gene calls are TRBV5-4 and TRBJ2-6, with D perhaps matching TRBD2 (5 bases). V lost 4 bases and J lost 3, with 8 bases in between. In germline, CDR1 is SGHNT, CDR2 YYREEE (reference sequence). This CDR3 comprises 14 residues. CDR3 residues: CASSRGIGANVLTF. As DNA, the CDR3 is TGTGCCAGCAGCCGGGGTATTGGGGCCAACGTCCTGACTTTC.

The chain carries TRBV11-3 and TRBJ2-2; D ambiguous. From germline, CDR1 is SGHNT and CDR2 YENEEA. Between the trimmed V and J ends, which lost 3 bases and 4 bases, there was a span of 3 bases. This CDR3 is built from 12 residues. For the CDR3, the DNA is TGTGCCAGCAGCTTGAGCACCGGGGAGCTGTTTTTT. Amino acids: CASSLSTGELFF.

This clone was found once. The chain couples TRBV5-1 to TRBJ2-3, with 10 bases identical to TRBD2. Germline V gene lookup returns CDR1 SGHRS and CDR2 YFSETQ. V dropped 2 bases and J dropped 2; count of bases not matched to a gene: 11. This CDR3 spans 18 amino acids. The CDR3 spells CASSFGLVLAGNTDTQYF. CDR3 nucleotides: TGCGCCAGCAGCTTTGGTCTCGTACTAGCGGGGAACACAGATACGCAGTATTTT. Filled out from reference TRBV5-1 and TRBJ2-3, the complete variable domain reads KAGVTQTPRYLIKTRGQQVTLSCSPISGHRSVSWYQQTPGQGLQFLFEYFSETQRNKGNFPGRFSGRQFSNSRSEMNVSTLELGDSALYLCASSFGLVLAGNTDTQYFGPGTRLTVL.